This T cell receptor (beta chain) was sequenced in a study of control samples from healthy donors and cancer patients. Germline CDR1 is LNHDA and CDR2 is SQIVND (reference sequence). The CDR3 totals 18 residues. The germline V and J ends were trimmed by 3 bases and 0 bases, with 20 bases remaining between them. Assay used: immunoSEQ multiplex PCR; TCRdb lists only in-frame clones, some missing. The data contain approximately 40,000 clones, more than 70% of them singletons. This receptor was obtained from a woman aged 55 to 70 with lung cancer. The sequenced sample was PBMCs. This sequence joins TRBV19 and TRBJ1-2, with D maybe TRBD1 (5 bases). The CDR3 is CASSINRRTPISNYGYTF. DNA of the CDR3: TGTGCCAGTAGTATCAACAGGAGAACCCCTATTTCTAACTATGGCTACACCTTC.